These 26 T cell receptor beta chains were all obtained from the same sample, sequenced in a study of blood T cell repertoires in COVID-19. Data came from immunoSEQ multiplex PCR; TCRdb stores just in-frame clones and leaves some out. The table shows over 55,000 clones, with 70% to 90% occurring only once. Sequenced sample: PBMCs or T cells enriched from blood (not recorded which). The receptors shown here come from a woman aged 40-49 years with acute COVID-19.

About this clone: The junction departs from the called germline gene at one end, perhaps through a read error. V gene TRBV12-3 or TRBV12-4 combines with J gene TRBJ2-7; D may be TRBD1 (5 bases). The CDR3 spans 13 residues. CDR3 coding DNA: TGTGCCAGCGGTTTTACAGGTTCCTACGAGCAGTACTTC. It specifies CASGFTGSYEQYF.

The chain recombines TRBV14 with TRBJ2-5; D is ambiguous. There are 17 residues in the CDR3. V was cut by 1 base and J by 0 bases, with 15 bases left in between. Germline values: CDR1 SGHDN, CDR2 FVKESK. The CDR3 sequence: CASSQALPSRDQETQYF. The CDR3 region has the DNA TGTGCCAGCAGCCAAGCCTTACCCAGTCGGGACCAAGAGACCCAGTACTTC.

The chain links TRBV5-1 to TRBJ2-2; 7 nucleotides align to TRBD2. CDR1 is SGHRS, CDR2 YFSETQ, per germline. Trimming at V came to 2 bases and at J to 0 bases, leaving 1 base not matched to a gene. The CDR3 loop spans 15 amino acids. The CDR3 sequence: CASSLTSANTGELFF. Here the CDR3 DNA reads TGCGCCAGCAGCTTAACTAGCGCGAACACCGGGGAGCTGTTTTTT.

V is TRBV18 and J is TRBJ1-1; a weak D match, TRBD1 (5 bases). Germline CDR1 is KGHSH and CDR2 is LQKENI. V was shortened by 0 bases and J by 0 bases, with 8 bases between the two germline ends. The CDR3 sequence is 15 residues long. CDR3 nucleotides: TGTGCCAGCTCACCACCGGTCAGGGTGAACACTGAAGCTTTCTTT. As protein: CASSPPVRVNTEAFF.

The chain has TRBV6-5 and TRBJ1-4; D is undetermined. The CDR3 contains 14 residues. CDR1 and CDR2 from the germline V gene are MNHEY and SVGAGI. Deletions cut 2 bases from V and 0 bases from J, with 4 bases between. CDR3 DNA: TGTGCCAGCAGTTACAGAGCAACTAATGAAAAACTGTTTTTT. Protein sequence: CASSYRATNEKLFF.

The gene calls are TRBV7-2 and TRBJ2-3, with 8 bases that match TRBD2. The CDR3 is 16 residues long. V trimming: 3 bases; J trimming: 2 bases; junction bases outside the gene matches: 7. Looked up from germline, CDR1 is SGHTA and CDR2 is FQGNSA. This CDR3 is CASSFGRLASTDTQYF. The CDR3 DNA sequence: TGTGCCAGCAGCTTCGGACGACTAGCGTCCACAGATACGCAGTATTTT.

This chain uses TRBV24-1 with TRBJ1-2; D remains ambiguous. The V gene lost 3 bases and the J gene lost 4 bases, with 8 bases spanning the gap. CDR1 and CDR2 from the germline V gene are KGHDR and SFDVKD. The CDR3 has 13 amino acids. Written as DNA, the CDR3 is TGTGCCACCAGTGATGGAGTCTCCTATGGCTACACCTTC. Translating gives CATSDGVSYGYTF.

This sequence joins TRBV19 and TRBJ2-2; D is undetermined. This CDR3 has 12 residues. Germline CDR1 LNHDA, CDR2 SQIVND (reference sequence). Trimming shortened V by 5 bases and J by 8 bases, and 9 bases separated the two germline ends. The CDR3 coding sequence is TGTGCCAGTAGTCCAGGTACAGGGGAGCTGTTTTTT. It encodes CASSPGTGELFF.

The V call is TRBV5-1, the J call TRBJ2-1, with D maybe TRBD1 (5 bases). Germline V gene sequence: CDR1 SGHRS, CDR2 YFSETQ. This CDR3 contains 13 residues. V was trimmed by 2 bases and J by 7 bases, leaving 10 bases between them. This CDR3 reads CASSFWGRNEQFF. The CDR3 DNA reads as TGCGCCAGCAGCTTTTGGGGCCGGAATGAGCAGTTCTTC.

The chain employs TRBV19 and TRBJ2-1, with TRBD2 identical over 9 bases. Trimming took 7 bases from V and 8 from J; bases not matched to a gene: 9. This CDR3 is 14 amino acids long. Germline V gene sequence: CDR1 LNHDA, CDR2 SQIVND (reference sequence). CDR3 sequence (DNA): TGTGCCAGTACCCCCCCGGGACTAGCCTATGAGCAGTTCTTC. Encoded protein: CASTPPGLAYEQFF.

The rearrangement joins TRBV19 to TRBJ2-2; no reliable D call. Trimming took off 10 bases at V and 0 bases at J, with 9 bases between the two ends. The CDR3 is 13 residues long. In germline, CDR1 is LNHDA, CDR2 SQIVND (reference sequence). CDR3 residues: CATQESNTGELFF. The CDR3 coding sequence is TGTGCCACGCAAGAGTCGAACACCGGGGAGCTGTTTTTT.

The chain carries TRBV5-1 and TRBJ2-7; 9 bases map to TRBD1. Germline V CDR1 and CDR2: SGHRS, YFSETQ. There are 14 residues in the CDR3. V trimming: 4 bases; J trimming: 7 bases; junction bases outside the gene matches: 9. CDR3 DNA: TGCGCCAGCAGCACCCGTCCGGGACAGGGAGAGCAGTACGTC. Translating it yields CASSTRPGQGEQYV.

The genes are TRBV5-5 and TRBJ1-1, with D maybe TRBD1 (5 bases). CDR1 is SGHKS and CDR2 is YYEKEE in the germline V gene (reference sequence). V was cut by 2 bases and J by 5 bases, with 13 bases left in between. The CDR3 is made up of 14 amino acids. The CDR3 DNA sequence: TGTGCCAGCAGCTTCGCAGGGACTGAGACTGAAGCTTTCTTT. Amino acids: CASSFAGTETEAFF.

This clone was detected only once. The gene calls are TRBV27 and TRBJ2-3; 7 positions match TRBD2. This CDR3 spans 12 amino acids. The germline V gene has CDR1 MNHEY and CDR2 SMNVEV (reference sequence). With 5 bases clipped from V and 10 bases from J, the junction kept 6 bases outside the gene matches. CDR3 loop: CASSRTGGPQYF. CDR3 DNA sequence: TGTGCCAGCAGTCGCACGGGAGGTCCGCAGTATTTT.

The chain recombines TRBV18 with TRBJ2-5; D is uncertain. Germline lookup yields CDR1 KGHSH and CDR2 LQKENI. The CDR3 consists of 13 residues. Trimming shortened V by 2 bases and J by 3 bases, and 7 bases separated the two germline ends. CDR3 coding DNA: TGTGCCAGCTCACCAGCTAGGAAAGAGACCCAGTACTTC. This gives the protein CASSPARKETQYF.

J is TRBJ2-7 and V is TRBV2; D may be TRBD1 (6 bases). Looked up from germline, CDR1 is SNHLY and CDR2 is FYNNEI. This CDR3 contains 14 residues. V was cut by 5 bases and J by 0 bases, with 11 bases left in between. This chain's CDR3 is CASSPGTSSYEQYV. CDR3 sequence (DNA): TGTGCCAGCAGTCCCGGGACAAGCTCCTACGAGCAGTACGTC.

This CDR3 reads CATSTGLNQPQHF. CDR3 DNA: TGTGCCACCTCGACAGGGCTAAATCAGCCCCAGCATTTT. The rearrangement joins TRBV24-1 to TRBJ1-5; 7 bases line up with TRBD1. CDR1 KGHDR and CDR2 SFDVKD come from the germline V gene. The CDR3 is made up of 13 amino acids. Losses at the gene ends were 9 bases for V and 4 bases for J; bases not matched to a gene: 5.

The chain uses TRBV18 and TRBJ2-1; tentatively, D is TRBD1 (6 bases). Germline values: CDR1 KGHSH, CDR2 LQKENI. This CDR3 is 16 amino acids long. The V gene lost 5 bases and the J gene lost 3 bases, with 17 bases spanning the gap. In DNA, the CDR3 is TGTGCCAGCTCAATACTTCCCGGGACAAACTACAATGAGCAGTTCTTC. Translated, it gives CASSILPGTNYNEQFF.

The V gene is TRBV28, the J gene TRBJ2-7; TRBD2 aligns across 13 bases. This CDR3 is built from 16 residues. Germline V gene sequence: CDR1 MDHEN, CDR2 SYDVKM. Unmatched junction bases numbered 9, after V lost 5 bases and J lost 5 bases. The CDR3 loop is CASSTLLAGGLDEQYF. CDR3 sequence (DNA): TGTGCCAGCAGTACCCTACTAGCGGGAGGGCTGGACGAGCAGTACTTC.

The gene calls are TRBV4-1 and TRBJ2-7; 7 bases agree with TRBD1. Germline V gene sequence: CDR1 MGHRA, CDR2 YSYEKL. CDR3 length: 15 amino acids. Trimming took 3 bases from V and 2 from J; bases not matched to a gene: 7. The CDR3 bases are TGCGCCAGCAGCCATCGGGGACAGACCGCCTACGAGCAGTACTTC. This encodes CASSHRGQTAYEQYF.

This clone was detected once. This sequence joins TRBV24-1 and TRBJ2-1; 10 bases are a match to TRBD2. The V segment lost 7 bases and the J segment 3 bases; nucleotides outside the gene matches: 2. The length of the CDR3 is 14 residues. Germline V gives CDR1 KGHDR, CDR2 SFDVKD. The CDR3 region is CATRASGGYNEQFF. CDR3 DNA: TGTGCCACCAGGGCTAGCGGGGGCTACAATGAGCAGTTCTTC.

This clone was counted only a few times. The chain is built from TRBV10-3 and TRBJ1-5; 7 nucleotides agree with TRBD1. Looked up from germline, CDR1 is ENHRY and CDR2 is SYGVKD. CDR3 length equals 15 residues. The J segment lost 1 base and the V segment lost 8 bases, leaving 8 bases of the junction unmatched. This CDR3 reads CAIAVGDRSNQPQHF. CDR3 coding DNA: TGTGCCATCGCGGTAGGGGACAGAAGCAATCAGCCCCAGCATTTT.

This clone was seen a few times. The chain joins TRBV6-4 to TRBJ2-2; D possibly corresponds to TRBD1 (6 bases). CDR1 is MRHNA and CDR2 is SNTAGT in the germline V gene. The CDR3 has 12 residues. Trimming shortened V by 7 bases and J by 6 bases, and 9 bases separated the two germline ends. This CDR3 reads CASMGASGELFF. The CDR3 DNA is TGTGCCAGCATGGGGGCATCCGGGGAGCTGTTTTTT.

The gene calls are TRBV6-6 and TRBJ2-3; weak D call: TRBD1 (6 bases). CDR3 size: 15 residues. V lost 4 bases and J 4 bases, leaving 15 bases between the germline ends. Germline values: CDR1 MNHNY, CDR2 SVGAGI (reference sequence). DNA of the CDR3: TGTGCCAGCAGTTCCCGAAGGCCAGGGGCAGATACGCAGTATTTT. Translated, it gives CASSSRRPGADTQYF.

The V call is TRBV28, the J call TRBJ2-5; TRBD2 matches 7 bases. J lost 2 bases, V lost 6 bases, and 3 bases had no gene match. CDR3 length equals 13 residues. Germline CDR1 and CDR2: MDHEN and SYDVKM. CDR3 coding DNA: TGTGCCAGCAGCCTTAGCGGGCAAGAGACCCAGTACTTC. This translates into CASSLSGQETQYF.

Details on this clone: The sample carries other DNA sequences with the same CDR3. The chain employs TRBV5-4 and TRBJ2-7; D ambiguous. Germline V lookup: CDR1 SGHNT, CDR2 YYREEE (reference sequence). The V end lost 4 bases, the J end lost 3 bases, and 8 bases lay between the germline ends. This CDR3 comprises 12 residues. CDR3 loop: CASSLDGYEQYF. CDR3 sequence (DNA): TGTGCCAGCAGCCTGGACGGCTACGAGCAGTACTTC. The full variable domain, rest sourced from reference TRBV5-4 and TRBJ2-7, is ETGVTQSPTHLIKTRGQQVTLRCSSQSGHNTVSWYQQALGQGPQFIFQYYREEENGRGNFPPRFSGLQFPNYSSELNVNALELDDSALYLCASSLDGYEQYFGPGTRLTVT.